This TCR beta chain was sequenced in a study of CXCR3-negative and CXCR3-positive naive CD8 T cells. Comment on this clonotype: Antigen specificity is unknown.

The CDR3 sequence is 13 residues long. CDR1 SQVTM and CDR2 ANQGSEA come from the germline V gene. UMI-labeled 5' RACE yielded the TRB cDNA libraries. TCRdb re-called the 5' RACE reads and gives one entry per CDR3 protein, without DNA. The ten most abundant clones cover nearly 0.5% of a sample with some 130,000 distinct CDR3 sequences. Study-level points and caveats: Similarly elevated diversity marked both naive subsets, with memory CD8+ cells showing far lower diversity. Expression of CXCR3 was partially reduced after cryopreservation, and fresh PBMCs were used in most assays.

The sample comprised naive CXCR3- CD8+ T cells from blood. Documented subset: CD45RO-CCR7+CD27+CD95- naive CD8+ T cells lacking CXCR3 (TNR3-). The V call is TRBV29-1, the J call TRBJ1-3; there is no DNA to check the TCRdb D call of TRBD1. The receptor's source is a human donor in good health. Some clones in this sample may be carry-over from other donors' samples. The CDR3 is CSVVGGSGNTIYF. Filled out from reference TRBV29-1 and TRBJ1-3, the complete variable domain reads SAVISQKPSRDICQRGTSLTIQCQVDSQVTMMFWYRQQPGQSLTLIATANQGSEATYESGFVIDKFPISRPNLTFSTLTVSNMSPEDSSIYLCSVVGGSGNTIYFGEGSWLTVV.